Listed here are 27 T cell receptor beta chains from one sample, sequenced in a study of blood T cell repertoires in COVID-19. The protocol was immunoSEQ multiplex PCR, while the TCRdb copy is restricted to in-frame clones and leaves out a portion. The sample carries roughly 390,000 clones, more than 75% recorded once. The sequenced material came from peripheral blood. Source of these receptors: a woman in her thirties with COVID-19, enrolled during active disease.

This clone was detected a few times. The chain recombines TRBV28 with TRBJ1-5, with 8 nucleotides matching TRBD1. Per germline, CDR1 MDHEN and CDR2 SYDVKM. This CDR3 has 16 amino acids. The V and J ends lost 3 bases and 0 bases, in that order; junction bases with no gene match: 4. This CDR3 is CASSFTDRDSNQPQHF. The CDR3 DNA reads TGTGCCAGCAGTTTCACGGACAGGGATAGCAATCAGCCCCAGCATTTT.

As to this clone: Other DNA sequences in this specimen translate into the identical CDR3. This rearrangement joins TRBV18 to TRBJ1-1, with 9 bases identical to TRBD1. Germline V gene data show CDR1 as KGHSH and CDR2 as LQKENI. V dropped 2 bases and J dropped 5; count of bases not matched to a gene: 3. The CDR3 contains 14 residues. The CDR3, as DNA: TGTGCCAGCTCACCAGGACAGGGGTGGACTGAAGCTTTCTTT. As protein: CASSPGQGWTEAFF.

The gene calls are TRBV5-8 and TRBJ2-4, with D perhaps matching TRBD2 (6 bases). The CDR3 loop spans 13 amino acids. V was clipped by 7 bases and J by 6 bases, with 14 bases between them. Germline lookup yields CDR1 SGHTS and CDR2 YDEGEE. The CDR3 region is CASSISGGNIQYF. The CDR3 nucleotides read TGTGCCAGCTCCATTTCCGGGGGAAACATTCAGTACTTC.

This clone has just one count. The rearrangement uses TRBV5-4 and TRBJ2-7, with TRBD2 matching over 14 bases. The ends lost 5 bases at V and 4 bases at J; junction bases unmatched: 11. Germline-derived CDR1 and CDR2 are SGHNT and YYREEE (reference sequence). The CDR3 totals 17 residues. The CDR3 coding sequence is TGTGCCAGCAGTCCGGGACTAGCGGGAGTTGGCGCATACGAGCAGTACTTC. Its protein is CASSPGLAGVGAYEQYF. Full variable domain (outside the CDR3, taken from reference TRBV5-4 and TRBJ2-7): ETGVTQSPTHLIKTRGQQVTLRCSSQSGHNTVSWYQQALGQGPQFIFQYYREEENGRGNFPPRFSGLQFPNYSSELNVNALELDDSALYLCASSPGLAGVGAYEQYFGPGTRLTVT.

The V and J genes are TRBV19 and TRBJ2-3; weak D call: TRBD2 (5 bases). Trimming took 3 bases from V and 6 from J, leaving 10 bases between them. The CDR3 is made up of 13 amino acids. The germline CDR1 and CDR2 sequences are LNHDA and SQIVND (reference sequence). As DNA, the CDR3 is TGTGCCAGTAGTATGGTCGGCGGGGATACGCAGTATTTT. Its translation: CASSMVGGDTQYF.

The J gene is TRBJ1-4, the V gene TRBV2, with D possibly matching TRBD1 (6 bases). Germline CDR1 is SNHLY and CDR2 is FYNNEI. This CDR3 spans 16 amino acids. V shed 6 bases and J shed 4 bases, with 18 bases lying between them. CDR3 nucleotides: TGTGCCAGCAGCGTAGAAGAGGGACAAGTTAATGAAAAACTGTTTTTT. This encodes CASSVEEGQVNEKLFF.

The V gene is TRBV5-1, the J gene TRBJ2-1; D is unresolved. The CDR3 covers 13 residues. Germline CDR1 SGHRS, CDR2 YFSETQ. V lost 0 bases and J lost 9, with 10 bases in between. CDR3 residues: CASSLDSIPEQFF. CDR3 DNA sequence: TGCGCCAGCAGCTTGGATAGCATCCCTGAGCAGTTCTTC.

The V gene is TRBV6-5, the J gene TRBJ1-2; 8 bases match TRBD1. From germline, CDR1 is MNHEY and CDR2 SVGAGI. The CDR3 loop spans 12 amino acids. V shed 7 bases and J 7 bases; nucleotides not matched to a gene: 5. CDR3 protein: CASTPDRAGYTF. The CDR3 coding sequence is TGTGCCAGCACTCCGGACAGGGCTGGCTACACCTTC.

The rearrangement links TRBV25-1 to TRBJ1-6, with D possibly being TRBD1 (5 bases). Trimming pared 3 bases from V and 9 bases from J, leaving 15 bases between. Germline-derived CDR1 and CDR2 are MGHDK and SYGVNS. This CDR3 has 15 residues. CDR3 in DNA: TGTGCCAGCAGTGATTATACAGCCGGGGGTTCACCCCTCCACTTT. This translates into CASSDYTAGGSPLHF.

This clone was detected a few times. This rearrangement joins TRBV7-3 to TRBJ2-1, with D maybe TRBD1 (5 bases). The germline gives CDR1 SGHTA, CDR2 FQGTGA. The CDR3 has 14 amino acids. The V and J ends lost 4 bases and 10 bases respectively, with 17 bases between them. The CDR3 reads CASSSTETASEQFF. In DNA, the CDR3 is TGTGCCAGCAGCTCCACGGAGACAGCCTCAGAGCAGTTCTTC.

The chain couples TRBV4-3 to TRBJ2-5, with a possible D match to TRBD1 (5 bases). CDR1 is LGHNA and CDR2 is YSLEER in the germline V gene. The CDR3 consists of 15 residues. Trimming cost V 0 bases and J 6 bases, with 14 bases left between them. The chain's CDR3 is CASSQDVGAAKTQYF. The DNA of the CDR3 is TGCGCCAGCAGCCAAGATGTAGGGGCGGCCAAGACCCAGTACTTC.

The gene calls are TRBV19 and TRBJ1-5; D remains ambiguous. With 0 bases removed from V and 0 bases from J, the gap between germline ends came to 12 bases. Germline V CDR1 and CDR2: LNHDA, SQIVND (reference sequence). The CDR3 has 17 residues. The CDR3 reads CASSIDPRTYSNQPQHF. The CDR3 bases are TGTGCCAGTAGTATAGATCCCCGGACTTATAGCAATCAGCCCCAGCATTTT.

The genes are TRBV3-1 (or the pseudogene TRBV3-2) and TRBJ2-3; 8 bases are shared with TRBD2. From germline, CDR1 is LGHDT and CDR2 YNNKEL (reference sequence). With 5 bases clipped from V and 4 bases from J, the junction kept 5 bases outside the gene matches. The CDR3 loop spans 14 amino acids. The CDR3 DNA reads TGTGCCAGCAGCTGGAGCGGGAGTGCAGATACGCAGTATTTT. This translates into CASSWSGSADTQYF.

The chain combines TRBV3-1 (or the pseudogene TRBV3-2) with TRBJ2-1; the D gene is possibly TRBD1 (7 bases). This CDR3 spans 16 amino acids. Germline CDR1 is LGHDT and CDR2 is YNNKEL (reference sequence). The V end lost 0 bases, the J end lost 10 bases, and 19 bases lay between the germline ends. The CDR3 region has the DNA TGTGCCAGCAGCCAAGAGGGTGGGCGGGACAGACGCGAGCAGTTCTTC. Its translation: CASSQEGGRDRREQFF.

V is TRBV28 and J is TRBJ2-1, with D perhaps TRBD2 (6 bases). CDR1 is MDHEN, CDR2 SYDVKM, per germline. V was cut by 6 bases and J by 4 bases, with 10 bases left in between. The CDR3 contains 13 residues. The CDR3 DNA is TGTGCCAGCAGGGGGGACTTATACAATGAGCAGTTCTTC. Encoded protein: CASRGDLYNEQFF.

The genes are TRBV2 and TRBJ2-1, with TRBD2 matching over 9 bases. The germline V gene has CDR1 SNHLY and CDR2 FYNNEI. This CDR3 is 15 amino acids long. Trimming cost V 6 bases and J 0 bases; bases outside gene matches: 3. The CDR3: CASSRSGSSYNEQFF. The CDR3 coding sequence is TGTGCCAGCAGCCGTAGCGGGAGCTCCTACAATGAGCAGTTCTTC.

The chain recombines TRBV5-3 with TRBJ2-7, with D possibly TRBD1 on 6 matching bases. TRBV5-3 is annotated as an ORF whose role is uncertain. V lost 10 bases to trimming and J lost 1 base, with 18 bases between them. The CDR3 totals 14 residues. Written as DNA, the CDR3 is TGTGCCGGAAAACAGGGAGCCTTATCCTACGAGCAGTACTTC. Translated, it gives CAGKQGALSYEQYF.

The chain is built from TRBV15 and TRBJ2-2, with a tentative D call TRBD1 (6 bases). CDR3 length equals 13 residues. Trimming left V 7 bases short and J 7 bases short, with 13 bases between. The germline V gene encodes CDR1 LNHNV and CDR2 YYDKDF (reference sequence). This CDR3 reads CATKTTGRGELFF. In nucleotides, the CDR3 is TGTGCCACCAAGACTACAGGGCGCGGGGAGCTGTTTTTT.

This clone has just a few counts. The chain joins TRBV5-1 to TRBJ1-4; D is possibly TRBD1 (5 bases). There are 16 residues in the CDR3. The V gene lost 3 bases and the J gene lost 1 base, with 13 bases spanning the gap. Germline values: CDR1 SGHRS, CDR2 YFSETQ. Here the CDR3 reads CASSSGTQRTNEKLFF. DNA of the CDR3: TGCGCCAGCAGCTCCGGGACTCAGAGAACTAATGAAAAACTGTTTTTT.

This clone turned up a few times. The chain employs TRBV28 and TRBJ1-2; 9 bases map to TRBD1. The CDR3 runs to 15 residues. V shed 7 bases and J 4 bases; nucleotides not matched to a gene: 10. The germline V gene encodes CDR1 MDHEN and CDR2 SYDVKM. The CDR3: CASNRGLGQGYGYTF. The CDR3 region has the DNA TGTGCCAGCAATCGAGGTTTGGGACAGGGCTATGGCTACACCTTC.

Remarks on this clone: This sample also contains other DNA sequences that code for the same CDR3. This chain joins TRBV9 and TRBJ2-5; tentatively, D is TRBD1 (6 bases). With 0 bases removed from V and 5 bases from J, the gap between germline ends came to 11 bases. There are 14 residues in the CDR3. From germline, CDR1 is SGDLS and CDR2 YYNGEE. The CDR3 region is CASSVGAGAETQYF. CDR3 in DNA: TGTGCCAGCAGCGTAGGAGCAGGGGCTGAGACCCAGTACTTC. The full variable domain, completed using reference TRBV9 and TRBJ2-5, is DSGVTQTPKHLITATGQRVTLRCSPRSGDLSVYWYQQSLDQGLQFLIQYYNGEERAKGNILERFSAQQFPDLHSELNLSSLELGDSALYFCASSVGAGAETQYFGPGTRLLVL.

This chain links TRBV29-1 with TRBJ2-3, with 11 bases that match TRBD2. In germline, CDR1 is SQVTM, CDR2 ANQGSEA. The V and J ends lost 4 bases and 0 bases, in that order; junction bases with no gene match: 6. The CDR3 is 16 amino acids. CDR3 bases: TGCAGCGTTGTGAGACTAGCGGGACCTAGCACAGATACGCAGTATTTT. Translating it yields CSVVRLAGPSTDTQYF.

The chain uses TRBV2 and TRBJ2-7, with a weak D call TRBD1 (5 bases). CDR1 is SNHLY, CDR2 FYNNEI, per germline. V lost 3 bases and J 3 bases, leaving 9 bases between the germline ends. The CDR3 is made up of 13 amino acids. CDR3 sequence reads: CASSEPRGYEQYF. CDR3 in DNA: TGTGCCAGCAGTGAGCCTAGGGGCTACGAGCAGTACTTC. The variable domain in full, completed from reference TRBV2 and TRBJ2-7, reads EPEVTQTPSHQVTQMGQEVILRCVPISNHLYFYWYRQILGQKVEFLVSFYNNEISEKSEIFDDQFSVERPDGSNFTLKIRSTKLEDSAMYFCASSEPRGYEQYFGPGTRLTVT.

The V and J genes are TRBV6-6 and TRBJ1-6; D might be TRBD1 (5 bases). The V and J ends lost 2 bases and 5 bases respectively, with 10 bases between them. This CDR3 spans 15 amino acids. The germline V gene encodes CDR1 MNHNY and CDR2 SVGAGI (reference sequence). CDR3 sequence (DNA): TGTGCCAGCAGTTACACACAGGTTAATAATTCACCCCTCCACTTT. Translated, it gives CASSYTQVNNSPLHF.

This chain uses TRBV9 with TRBJ2-5, with 7 bases fitting TRBD2. J was trimmed by 4 bases and V by 4 bases; bases with no gene match: 10. There are 15 residues in the CDR3. In germline, CDR1 is SGDLS, CDR2 YYNGEE. The CDR3 here is CASSSRSAGAETQYF. CDR3 in DNA: TGTGCCAGCAGCTCCCGATCGGCGGGAGCAGAGACCCAGTACTTC. The full variable domain, with the rest looked up from reference TRBV9 and TRBJ2-5, is DSGVTQTPKHLITATGQRVTLRCSPRSGDLSVYWYQQSLDQGLQFLIQYYNGEERAKGNILERFSAQQFPDLHSELNLSSLELGDSALYFCASSSRSAGAETQYFGPGTRLLVL.

The chain recombines TRBV9 with TRBJ1-2; TRBD1 agrees at 8 bases. The CDR3 runs 12 residues. The junction had 3 bases not matched to a gene; V was cut back by 3 bases and J by 8 bases. Germline V gives CDR1 SGDLS, CDR2 YYNGEE. CDR3 in amino acids: CASSADRAGYTF. For the CDR3, the DNA is TGTGCCAGCAGCGCGGACAGGGCCGGCTACACCTTC.

This clone came up once. The chain is built from TRBV14 and TRBJ2-2; TRBD2 aligns across 7 bases. CDR1 and CDR2 from the germline V gene are SGHDN and FVKESK. The CDR3 spans 17 residues. V lost 2 bases and J lost 4; bases outside the gene matches: 10. DNA for the CDR3: TGTGCCAGCAGCCAAAGACAAGGGAGGGTCGGCACCGGGGAGCTGTTTTTT. It specifies CASSQRQGRVGTGELFF.